A selection of T cell receptor beta chains follows, all from one sample in a study of blood T cell repertoires in COVID-19. Only in-frame clones appear in the TCRdb table, and some are missing; sequencing was by immunoSEQ multiplex PCR. The sample has about 490,000 clones, over 75% seen once. Sequenced input: peripheral blood. The receptors originated from a human donor in a cohort sampled during active COVID-19. Both conserved end residues are part of each CDR3. D genes are given only for firm matches. Expanded clones get a size class; other rows say once, few or many, or leave the size out.

CDR3 length: 18
clone size: NA
V gene: TRBV6-8
J gene: TRBJ1-1
D gene: TRBD1
CDR3 DNA: TGTGCCAGCAGTTACCCCCAACCACCGACAGGGGTGAACACTGAAGCTTTCTTT
CDR3 protein: CASSYPQPPTGVNTEAFF

CDR3 length: 14
clone size: NA
V gene: TRBV5-1
J gene: TRBJ1-6
D gene: NA
CDR3 DNA: TGCGCCAGCAGCTTGGAGGCGGGAAATTCACCCCTCCACTTT
CDR3 protein: CASSLEAGNSPLHF

CDR3 length: 15
clone size: few
V gene: TRBV30
J gene: TRBJ1-2
D gene: NA
CDR3 DNA: TGTGCCTGGAGTGTATCCTTTGCCAGAGGCTATGGCTACACCTTC
CDR3 protein: CAWSVSFARGYGYTF

CDR3 length: 18
clone size: NA
V gene: TRBV9
J gene: TRBJ1-3
D gene: NA
CDR3 DNA: TGTGCCAGCACCCCGGACAGAAACTTGTTTAGCTCTGGAAACACCATATATTTT
CDR3 protein: CASTPDRNLFSSGNTIYF

CDR3 length: 10
clone size: NA
V gene: TRBV19
J gene: TRBJ2-7
D gene: NA
CDR3 DNA: TGTGCCAGCCCCTATGCCGAGCAGTACTTC
CDR3 protein: CASPYAEQYF

CDR3 length: 13
clone size: NA
V gene: TRBV19
J gene: TRBJ1-4
D gene: NA
CDR3 DNA: TGTGCCAGTGGTAGGCAGACTAATGAAAAACTGTTTTTT
CDR3 protein: CASGRQTNEKLFF

CDR3 length: 16
clone size: NA
V gene: TRBV5-1
J gene: TRBJ2-7
D gene: TRBD1
CDR3 DNA: TGCGCCAGCAGCCTCGGCCCGGGACAGGGGGCTTCCGAGCAGTACTTC
CDR3 protein: CASSLGPGQGASEQYF

CDR3 length: 11
clone size: NA
V gene: TRBV25-1
J gene: TRBJ1-2
D gene: NA
CDR3 DNA: TGTGCCAGCAGTGATGGCCTTGGCTACACCTTC
CDR3 protein: CASSDGLGYTF

CDR3 length: 15
clone size: NA
V gene: TRBV10-3
J gene: TRBJ1-1
D gene: NA
CDR3 DNA: TGTGCCATCAGTGATACCTTTACAGGGCCCACTGAAGCTTTCTTT
CDR3 protein: CAISDTFTGPTEAFF

CDR3 length: 16
clone size: few
V gene: TRBV13
J gene: TRBJ2-7
D gene: TRBD2
CDR3 DNA: TGTGCCAGCAGCTCAAGGACTAGCGGGATCTCCTACGAGCAGTACTTC
CDR3 protein: CASSSRTSGISYEQYF

CDR3 length: 15
clone size: once
V gene: TRBV6-4
J gene: TRBJ2-7
D gene: TRBD2
CDR3 DNA: TGTGCCAGCACCAAGGGACTAGCGGGAGCCTACGAGCAGTACTTC
CDR3 protein: CASTKGLAGAYEQYF

CDR3 length: 15
clone size: NA
V gene: TRBV7-9
J gene: TRBJ1-4
D gene: TRBD1
CDR3 DNA: TGTGCCAGCAGCTCCAAGGGACAGCCTAATGAAAAACTGTTTTTT
CDR3 protein: CASSSKGQPNEKLFF

CDR3 length: 14
clone size: NA
V gene: TRBV2
J gene: TRBJ2-1
D gene: TRBD2
CDR3 DNA: TGTGCCAGCACCGGACTAGCGATAAACAATGAGCAGTTCTTC
CDR3 protein: CASTGLAINNEQFF

CDR3 length: 14
clone size: NA
V gene: TRBV5-5
J gene: TRBJ2-7
D gene: TRBD1
CDR3 DNA: TGTGCCAGCAGCTTGGGGACAGGGGTTCACGAGCAGTACTTC
CDR3 protein: CASSLGTGVHEQYF

CDR3 length: 16
clone size: once
V gene: TRBV7-3
J gene: TRBJ2-1
D gene: TRBD2
CDR3 DNA: TGTGCCAGCAGCTTCTCGGGAGGGGGTGCCTACAATGAGCAGTTCTTC
CDR3 protein: CASSFSGGGAYNEQFF

CDR3 length: 15
clone size: NA
V gene: TRBV6-5
J gene: TRBJ1-4
D gene: NA
CDR3 DNA: TGTGCCAGCAGTAACGGAGGGGTTCTAAGTGAAAAACTGTTTTTT
CDR3 protein: CASSNGGVLSEKLFF

CDR3 length: 15
clone size: NA
V gene: TRBV11-2
J gene: TRBJ2-7
D gene: TRBD1
CDR3 DNA: TGTGCCAGCAGCCTCGGCAGGGGGAGCTCCTACGAGCAGTACTTC
CDR3 protein: CASSLGRGSSYEQYF

CDR3 length: 14
clone size: NA
V gene: TRBV2
J gene: TRBJ2-1
D gene: TRBD2
CDR3 DNA: TGTGCCGGGGGAGCGGGAGTTTTGGGCAATGAGCAGTTCTTC
CDR3 protein: CAGGAGVLGNEQFF

CDR3 length: 13
clone size: NA
V gene: TRBV11-2
J gene: TRBJ2-7
D gene: TRBD2
CDR3 DNA: TGTGCCAGCAGCCCCAGCGGGAGATACGAGCAGTACTTC
CDR3 protein: CASSPSGRYEQYF

CDR3 length: 14
clone size: NA
V gene: TRBV3-1/TRBV3-2
J gene: TRBJ1-4
D gene: TRBD1
CDR3 DNA: TGTGCCAGCAGCCAATACCGGGACAGCAAAAAACTGTTTTTT
CDR3 protein: CASSQYRDSKKLFF

CDR3 length: 15
clone size: NA
V gene: TRBV3-1/TRBV3-2
J gene: TRBJ2-3
D gene: NA
CDR3 DNA: TGTGCCAGCAGCCCCCGTCGGGGGAGCACAGATACGCAGTATTTT
CDR3 protein: CASSPRRGSTDTQYF

CDR3 length: 14
clone size: NA
V gene: TRBV28
J gene: TRBJ2-7
D gene: NA
CDR3 DNA: TGTGCCAGCAGGTCGGGCCAGGGGTTATACGAGCAGTACTTC
CDR3 protein: CASRSGQGLYEQYF

CDR3 length: 15
clone size: NA
V gene: TRBV6-2/TRBV6-3
J gene: TRBJ2-1
D gene: NA
CDR3 DNA: TGTGCCAGCAGTTACGCCCGGGGAGCGAACAATGAGCAGTTCTTC
CDR3 protein: CASSYARGANNEQFF

CDR3 length: 12
clone size: NA
V gene: TRBV7-2
J gene: TRBJ1-5
D gene: NA
CDR3 DNA: TGTGCCAGCAGTCAACAGGGCAGGCGCCAGCATTTT
CDR3 protein: CASSQQGRRQHF

CDR3 length: 14
clone size: NA
V gene: TRBV7-2
J gene: TRBJ1-1
D gene: TRBD1
CDR3 DNA: TGTGCCAGCAGCCAACAGACAGGGCAGTCTGAAGCTTTCTTT
CDR3 protein: CASSQQTGQSEAFF

CDR3 length: 16
clone size: NA
V gene: TRBV25-1
J gene: TRBJ2-5
D gene: NA
CDR3 DNA: TGTGCCAGCAGTGAATACGTCGGGGTTCGAGGAGAGACCCAGTACTTC
CDR3 protein: CASSEYVGVRGETQYF

CDR3 length: 16
clone size: NA
V gene: TRBV18
J gene: TRBJ2-7
D gene: TRBD1
CDR3 DNA: TGTGCCAGCTCACCTCTTACCGGGACAGGGAGGATCGAGCAGTACTTC
CDR3 protein: CASSPLTGTGRIEQYF

CDR3 length: 14
clone size: NA
V gene: TRBV3-1/TRBV3-2
J gene: TRBJ1-2
D gene: TRBD1
CDR3 DNA: TGTGCCAGCAGCCAAGACGGGACAGGATATGGCTACACCTTC
CDR3 protein: CASSQDGTGYGYTF

CDR3 length: 14
clone size: NA
V gene: TRBV6-5
J gene: TRBJ2-1
D gene: NA
CDR3 DNA: TGTGCCAGCAGACCGACAGGATCCTACAATGAGCAGTTCTTC
CDR3 protein: CASRPTGSYNEQFF

CDR3 length: 15
clone size: NA
V gene: TRBV29-1
J gene: TRBJ2-7
D gene: TRBD1
CDR3 DNA: TGCAGCGTTGCTCCGGGACAGGGTATGGTCAGCGAGCAGTACTTC
CDR3 protein: CSVAPGQGMVSEQYF

CDR3 length: 16
clone size: NA
V gene: TRBV28
J gene: TRBJ2-7
D gene: TRBD1
CDR3 DNA: TGTGCCAGCAGGCTGTCGACAGGGGCGCGTCCCCACGAGCAGTACTTC
CDR3 protein: CASRLSTGARPHEQYF

CDR3 length: 15
clone size: NA
V gene: TRBV18
J gene: TRBJ1-5
D gene: NA
CDR3 DNA: TGTGCCAGCTCACCACGTGGACAGAGCAATCAGCCCCAGCATTTT
CDR3 protein: CASSPRGQSNQPQHF

CDR3 length: 14
clone size: few
V gene: TRBV25-1
J gene: TRBJ2-1
D gene: TRBD2
CDR3 DNA: TGTGCCAGCTCGACTAGCACCGAAGGGGATGAGCAGTTCTTC
CDR3 protein: CASSTSTEGDEQFF

CDR3 length: 13
clone size: once
V gene: TRBV6-5
J gene: TRBJ1-3
D gene: TRBD1
CDR3 DNA: TGTGCCAGCAGTTTCGACAGGGAAAACACCATATATTTT
CDR3 protein: CASSFDRENTIYF

CDR3 length: 17
clone size: many
V gene: TRBV5-4
J gene: TRBJ2-2
D gene: TRBD2
CDR3 DNA: TGTGCCAGCAGTGGGCTAGCGGGAGTCCGGGGCACCGGGGAGCTGTTTTTT
CDR3 protein: CASSGLAGVRGTGELFF

CDR3 length: 15
clone size: once
V gene: TRBV7-7
J gene: TRBJ2-1
D gene: TRBD1
CDR3 DNA: TGTGCTAGCAGCTTAGGACAGGGGGTCTACAATGAGCAGTTCTTC
CDR3 protein: CASSLGQGVYNEQFF

CDR3 length: 12
clone size: NA
V gene: TRBV7-2
J gene: TRBJ2-1
D gene: NA
CDR3 DNA: TGTGCCAGCAGCTTAGTGGGACAGCGGGAGTTCTTC
CDR3 protein: CASSLVGQREFF

CDR3 length: 15
clone size: NA
V gene: TRBV2
J gene: TRBJ1-1
D gene: TRBD1
CDR3 DNA: TGTGCCAGCAGTGCCGGGACAGGGGGCGGGACTGAAGCTTTCTTT
CDR3 protein: CASSAGTGGGTEAFF

CDR3 length: 15
clone size: NA
V gene: TRBV9
J gene: TRBJ2-7
D gene: NA
CDR3 DNA: TGTGCCAGCAGCGTAGGTAGCGGTAGCTCCTACGAGCAGTACTTC
CDR3 protein: CASSVGSGSSYEQYF

CDR3 length: 17
clone size: once
V gene: TRBV6-1
J gene: TRBJ2-2
D gene: NA
CDR3 DNA: TGTGCCAGCAGTGAAAATTGGGGGGGCGCTTACACCGGGGAGCTGTTTTTT
CDR3 protein: CASSENWGGAYTGELFF

CDR3 length: 15
clone size: NA
V gene: TRBV30
J gene: TRBJ1-2
D gene: NA
CDR3 DNA: TGTGCCTGGAGTGTACGTGCAGGGTACTGGCCTGGCTACACCTTC
CDR3 protein: CAWSVRAGYWPGYTF

CDR3 length: 13
clone size: NA
V gene: TRBV15
J gene: TRBJ2-4
D gene: TRBD2
CDR3 DNA: TGTGCCACCAGCGGGCTAGCGGAAAACATTCAGTACTTC
CDR3 protein: CATSGLAENIQYF